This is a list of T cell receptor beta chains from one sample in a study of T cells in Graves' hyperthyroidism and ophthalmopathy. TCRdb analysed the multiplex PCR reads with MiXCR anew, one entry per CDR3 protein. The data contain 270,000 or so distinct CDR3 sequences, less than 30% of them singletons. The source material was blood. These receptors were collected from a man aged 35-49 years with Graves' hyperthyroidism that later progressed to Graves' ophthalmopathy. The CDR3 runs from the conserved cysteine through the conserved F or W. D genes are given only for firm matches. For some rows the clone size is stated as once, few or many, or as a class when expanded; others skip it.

cdr3_nt: TGCGCCAGCAGCCCGAACCCCAGGGGGCTATACATTCAGTACTTC
cdr3_aa: CASSPNPRGLYIQYF
v_call: TRBV5-1
d_call: TRBD1
j_call: TRBJ2-4
clone_size: many

cdr3_nt: TGCGCCAGCAGACCGTCCCGGGGGGATACGCAGTATTTT
cdr3_aa: CASRPSRGDTQYF
v_call: TRBV4-1
d_call: -
j_call: TRBJ2-3
clone_size: many

cdr3_nt: TGTGCCAGTTTTACAGGGGTGGAGACCCAGTACTTC
cdr3_aa: CASFTGVETQYF
v_call: TRBV28
d_call: TRBD1
j_call: TRBJ2-5
clone_size: -

cdr3_nt: TGTGCCAGCAGTTTCCTGGGACTTCAAGAGACCCAGTACTTC
cdr3_aa: CASSFLGLQETQYF
v_call: TRBV12-3/TRBV12-4
d_call: -
j_call: TRBJ2-5
clone_size: -

cdr3_nt: TGCAGTGTCGGGACAGGGGTAGGCTATGGCTACACCTTC
cdr3_aa: CSVGTGVGYGYTF
v_call: TRBV20-1
d_call: TRBD1
j_call: TRBJ1-2
clone_size: many

cdr3_nt: TGTGCCAGCAGTTCCGGAGATGAGGACTATGGCTACACCTTC
cdr3_aa: CASSSGDEDYGYTF
v_call: TRBV27
d_call: -
j_call: TRBJ1-2
clone_size: many

cdr3_nt: TGTGCCAGCAGCCTCGACTGGGGCAATCAGCCCCAGCATTTT
cdr3_aa: CASSLDWGNQPQHF
v_call: TRBV12-3/TRBV12-4
d_call: -
j_call: TRBJ1-5
clone_size: -

cdr3_nt: TGTGCCAGCAGTGGACAGGGGCGGTACGAGCAGTACTTC
cdr3_aa: CASSGQGRYEQYF
v_call: TRBV2
d_call: TRBD1
j_call: TRBJ2-7
clone_size: few

cdr3_nt: TGTGCCAGCAGTTCTGGGCGCAGGGGGCGCGACGAGCAGTACTTC
cdr3_aa: CASSSGRRGRDEQYF
v_call: TRBV27
d_call: TRBD1
j_call: TRBJ2-7
clone_size: many

cdr3_nt: TGCAGTGCCACCCTAGCGGGAGAGCAAGAGACCCAGTACTTC
cdr3_aa: CSATLAGEQETQYF
v_call: TRBV20-1
d_call: TRBD2
j_call: TRBJ2-5
clone_size: many

cdr3_nt: TGCGCCAGCAGCTTGGGACAGCTTCAAGAGACCCAGTACTTC
cdr3_aa: CASSLGQLQETQYF
v_call: TRBV5-1
d_call: -
j_call: TRBJ2-5
clone_size: many

cdr3_nt: TGTGCCAGCAGTGGCCACTCCTACGAGCAGTACTTC
cdr3_aa: CASSGHSYEQYF
v_call: TRBV2
d_call: -
j_call: TRBJ2-7
clone_size: many

cdr3_nt: TGCGCCAGCAGCTTTAGCCAGAACACCGGGGAGCTGTTTTTT
cdr3_aa: CASSFSQNTGELFF
v_call: TRBV5-1
d_call: -
j_call: TRBJ2-2
clone_size: many

cdr3_nt: TGTGCCAGCCCTGGCGAAACGGAGTACGAGCAGTACTTC
cdr3_aa: CASPGETEYEQYF
v_call: TRBV6-1
d_call: -
j_call: TRBJ2-7
clone_size: once

cdr3_nt: TGTGCCAGCAGTTTGCCACCCACGCGGCAACGGTCCTACGAGCAGTACTTC
cdr3_aa: CASSLPPTRQRSYEQYF
v_call: TRBV27
d_call: -
j_call: TRBJ2-7
clone_size: -

cdr3_nt: TGTGCCAGCAGTGAAGCGGCGACAGTCTACGAGCAGTACTTC
cdr3_aa: CASSEAATVYEQYF
v_call: TRBV6-1
d_call: -
j_call: TRBJ2-7
clone_size: -

cdr3_nt: TGCAGTGCTAGAGATGGGACAGGGGACTACGAGCAGTACTTC
cdr3_aa: CSARDGTGDYEQYF
v_call: TRBV20-1
d_call: TRBD1
j_call: TRBJ2-7
clone_size: many

cdr3_nt: TGCGCCAGCAGCGTTCCTGGGGGCTATGGCTACACCTTC
cdr3_aa: CASSVPGGYGYTF
v_call: TRBV5-1
d_call: -
j_call: TRBJ1-2
clone_size: many

cdr3_nt: TGTGCAAGGAGTTTACGGGCAGGGCTGCTACGCTATGGCTACACCTTC
cdr3_aa: CARSLRAGLLRYGYTF
v_call: TRBV27
d_call: -
j_call: TRBJ1-2
clone_size: -

cdr3_nt: TGCAGTGCTAGAACCGGGACAGGGTTCTCCGAGCAGTACTTC
cdr3_aa: CSARTGTGFSEQYF
v_call: TRBV20-1
d_call: TRBD1
j_call: TRBJ2-7
clone_size: many

cdr3_nt: TGCGCCAGCAGCCAAGGGGCTGGTCTAGCCAAAAACATTCAGTACTTC
cdr3_aa: CASSQGAGLAKNIQYF
v_call: TRBV4-1
d_call: -
j_call: TRBJ2-4
clone_size: many

cdr3_nt: TGTGCCACCAGTGATAGTACAGATACGCAGTATTTT
cdr3_aa: CATSDSTDTQYF
v_call: TRBV24-1
d_call: -
j_call: TRBJ2-3
clone_size: many

cdr3_nt: TGTGCCAGCAGGCGACGACTTAGGGGGCGGATGAACACTGAAGCTTTCTTT
cdr3_aa: CASRRRLRGRMNTEAFF
v_call: TRBV11-2
d_call: TRBD1
j_call: TRBJ1-1
clone_size: -